This T cell receptor (beta chain) was identified during a study of shared T cell receptors in the human thymus. The method was immunoSEQ multiplex PCR; TCRdb's version includes in-frame clones alone and lacks a portion of them. Here the sample spans hundreds of thousands of clones, over 90% being singletons. V lost 7 bases and J 5 bases, leaving 15 bases between the germline ends. CDR3 length equals 13 residues. The germline CDR1 and CDR2 sequences are MNHEY and SMNVEV (reference sequence). The sample consisted of thymocytes. The V call is TRBV27, the J call TRBJ2-7, with a tentative D call TRBD2 (7 bases). The origin of this receptor is a human donor. Here the CDR3 DNA reads TGTGCCAGCACAGGGGCGGGAGAGCACGAGCAGTACTTC. This encodes CASTGAGEHEQYF.